One sample yielded the 27 T cell receptor beta chains listed below, sequenced in a study of CD4+ T cells in melanoma. Clones were read by immunoSEQ multiplex PCR, and TCRdb kept only the in-frame ones, dropping some. The profile shows some 150,000 clones, 85% to 95% of them singletons. All receptors come from a human donor with melanoma.

The V gene is TRBV11-2, the J gene TRBJ1-4, with 11 bases lining up with TRBD1. Germline assignment: CDR1 SGHAT and CDR2 FQNNGV. The J segment lost 11 bases and the V segment lost 3 bases, leaving 8 bases of the junction unmatched. The CDR3 loop spans 15 amino acids. DNA for the CDR3: TGTGCCAGCAGCTTCCAAGGGGGGACAGGGGGTAAACTGTTTTTT. This sequence encodes CASSFQGGTGGKLFF.

The chain joins TRBV18 to TRBJ1-2, with 7 positions matching TRBD1. Germline CDR1 is KGHSH and CDR2 is LQKENI. The junction had 9 bases not matched to a gene; V was cut back by 2 bases and J by 12 bases. CDR3 length equals 13 residues. CDR3 protein: CASSPTRQGEDTF. The CDR3 region has the DNA TGTGCCAGCTCACCAACCCGACAGGGTGAGGACACCTTC.

This chain connects TRBV7-8 to TRBJ1-3; no reliable D call. V shed 2 bases and J shed 4 bases, with 9 bases lying between them. The CDR3 runs to 14 residues. Germline V gene data show CDR1 as SGHVS and CDR2 as FQNEAQ. The CDR3 reads CASSLIGIGNTIYF. CDR3 bases: TGTGCCAGCAGCTTAATCGGGATCGGAAACACCATATATTTT.

In this sample, this clone turned up once. J is TRBJ2-2 and V is TRBV19; 11 bases line up with TRBD1. Germline V gives CDR1 LNHDA, CDR2 SQIVND (reference sequence). The CDR3 is 15 residues long. Losses at the gene ends were 6 bases for V and 4 bases for J; bases not matched to a gene: 4. The CDR3 here is CASRGGQGGTGELFF. Written as DNA, the CDR3 is TGTGCCAGTAGGGGGGGACAGGGGGGCACCGGGGAGCTGTTTTTT.

CDR3 nucleotides: TGTGCCAGCAGCTTCGGAGGAGGGAATAATCAGCCCCAGCATTTT. Protein: CASSFGGGNNQPQHF. J is TRBJ1-5 and V is TRBV5-4, with D unresolved. The germline V and J ends were trimmed by 2 bases and 4 bases, with 13 bases remaining between them. The germline gives CDR1 SGHNT, CDR2 YYREEE (reference sequence). The CDR3 is 15 residues long.

The chain has TRBV4-2 and TRBJ2-7; 9 bases are shared with TRBD2. CDR1 is LGHNA, CDR2 YNFKEQ, per germline. J gave up 3 bases and V 1 base, and 4 bases lay outside the gene matches. This CDR3 spans 15 amino acids. The CDR3 spells CASSQGVAGDYEQYF. CDR3 sequence (DNA): TGTGCCAGCAGCCAAGGAGTAGCGGGGGACTACGAGCAGTACTTC.

V is TRBV7-8 and J is TRBJ1-3; the D gene is possibly TRBD1 (5 bases). This CDR3 comprises 15 residues. Trimming removed 2 bases from V and 0 bases from J, with 8 bases in between. CDR1 and CDR2 (germline): SGHVS, FQNEAQ. The CDR3 reads CASSLSTVSGNTIYF. The CDR3 nucleotides read TGTGCCAGCAGCTTATCGACAGTCTCTGGAAACACCATATATTTT.

The J gene is TRBJ2-7, the V gene TRBV11-1; 13 bases line up with TRBD2. With 4 bases clipped from V and 6 bases from J, the junction kept 6 bases outside the gene matches. CDR3 length: 15 residues. Germline V gene lookup returns CDR1 SGHAT and CDR2 FQDESV (reference sequence). CDR3: CASSSSGLAGREQYF. In DNA form, the CDR3 reads TGTGCCAGCAGCTCATCGGGACTAGCGGGGCGCGAGCAGTACTTC.

The chain employs TRBV19 and TRBJ2-2; D is ambiguous. V lost 8 bases, J lost 3 bases, and 16 bases lay in between. In germline, CDR1 is LNHDA, CDR2 SQIVND (reference sequence). The CDR3 runs 15 residues. CDR3 coding DNA: TGTGCCAGTCGTGACGGACCCGGGTACACCGGGGAGCTGTTTTTT. Translating gives CASRDGPGYTGELFF.

V and J are TRBV5-1 and TRBJ2-5, with D perhaps given as TRBD1 or TRBD2 (5 bases each). V lost 3 bases to trimming and J lost 5 bases, with 14 bases between them. The CDR3 covers 14 residues. Germline V lookup: CDR1 SGHRS, CDR2 YFSETQ. In DNA, the CDR3 is TGCGCCAGCAGCTCCCAGGGAGTATCGGAGACCCAGTACTTC. It specifies CASSSQGVSETQYF.

The V and J genes are TRBV5-1 and TRBJ2-5, with 12 bases matching TRBD1. The CDR3 length is 15 residues. J gave up 5 bases and V 3 bases, and 5 bases lay outside the gene matches. Germline values: CDR1 SGHRS, CDR2 YFSETQ. The CDR3 protein is CASSSGDRGPETQYF. In DNA form, the CDR3 reads TGCGCCAGCAGCTCAGGGGACAGGGGGCCTGAGACCCAGTACTTC.

The gene calls are TRBV15 and TRBJ1-1; D uncertain. Per germline, CDR1 LNHNV and CDR2 YYDKDF (reference sequence). This CDR3 comprises 14 residues. V lost 3 bases to trimming and J lost 1 base, with 9 bases between them. The CDR3 reads CATSSYEKNTEAFF. The CDR3, as DNA: TGTGCCACCAGCAGCTATGAGAAGAACACTGAAGCTTTCTTT. Full variable domain (rest looked up from reference TRBV15 and TRBJ1-1): DAMVIQNPRYQVTQFGKPVTLSCSQTLNHNVMYWYQQKSSQAPKLLFHYYDKDFNNEADTPDNFQSRRPNTSFCFLDIRSPGLGDTAMYLCATSSYEKNTEAFFGQGTRLTVV.

The chain carries TRBV4-2 and TRBJ2-7; 8 nucleotides agree with TRBD1. Germline CDR1 is LGHNA and CDR2 is YNFKEQ. There are 15 residues in the CDR3. V shed 3 bases, J shed 2 bases, and the junction held 6 bases outside the gene matches. CDR3 protein: CASSQAGQAAYEQYF. CDR3 DNA: TGTGCCAGCAGCCAGGCGGGACAGGCAGCCTACGAGCAGTACTTC.

The chain recombines TRBV2 with TRBJ1-1, with TRBD1 matching 7 bases. The J segment lost 5 bases and the V segment lost 10 bases, leaving 4 bases of the junction unmatched. The CDR3 consists of 11 residues. The germline V gene encodes CDR1 SNHLY and CDR2 FYNNEI. The CDR3 nucleotides are TGTGCCACCAGGGGGAGGACTGAAGCTTTCTTT. Amino acid sequence: CATRGRTEAFF.

The V gene is TRBV30, the J gene TRBJ1-5; D gene ambiguous. The DNA matches TRBJ2-3 better at its end, which makes the J call doubtful. Germline CDR1 is GTSNPN and CDR2 is SVGIG (reference sequence). The length of the CDR3 is 15 residues. CDR3 in amino acids: CAWSRGGSSNQPQYF. In DNA, the CDR3 is TGTGCCTGGAGTCGCGGCGGAAGCAGCAATCAGCCCCAGTATTTT.

The gene calls are TRBV29-1 and TRBJ2-1; no clear D gene. CDR3 length equals 16 residues. CDR1 is SQVTM, CDR2 ANQGSEA, per germline. V was trimmed by 1 base and J by 1 base, leaving 14 bases between them. The CDR3 reads CSVEVAEVSSYNEQFF. The DNA of the CDR3 is TGCAGCGTTGAAGTCGCTGAGGTTTCGTCCTACAATGAGCAGTTCTTC.

The chain is built from TRBV5-4 and TRBJ1-6, with D tentatively TRBD1 (5 bases). Germline CDR1 SGHNT, CDR2 YYREEE (reference sequence). Trimming removed 3 bases at V and 7 bases at J, with 17 bases between. The length of the CDR3 is 16 residues. The CDR3 nucleotides read TGTGCCAGCAGCTCACCTCGGGACGGTTCCAATTCACCCCTCCACTTT. Translated: CASSSPRDGSNSPLHF.

The rearrangement joins TRBV7-2 to TRBJ2-1, with 9 bases that match TRBD2. The V segment lost 1 base and the J segment 6 bases; nucleotides outside the gene matches: 7. CDR1 is SGHTA, CDR2 FQGNSA, per germline. The CDR3 consists of 16 residues. DNA of the CDR3: TGTGCCAGCAGCTTAGTCGGCGGGGGGGCCCGCAATGAGCAGTTCTTC. Translating gives CASSLVGGGARNEQFF.

The chain links TRBV6-5 to TRBJ2-1; D may be TRBD1 (6 bases). The germline CDR1 and CDR2 sequences are MNHEY and SVGAGI. V was shortened by 7 bases and J by 4 bases, with 11 bases between the two germline ends. The CDR3 spans 13 residues. In DNA, the CDR3 is TGTGCCAGCACCCTGGACAGTTACAATGAGCAGTTCTTC. Protein product: CASTLDSYNEQFF.

The J gene is TRBJ1-6, the V gene TRBV2, with D possibly TRBD1 on 5 matching bases. This CDR3 is 15 amino acids long. The germline gives CDR1 SNHLY, CDR2 FYNNEI. V was trimmed by 3 bases and J by 7 bases, leaving 13 bases between them. The CDR3 protein is CASSEGTSKNSPLHF. As DNA, the CDR3 is TGTGCCAGCAGTGAGGGGACTTCGAAGAATTCACCCCTCCACTTT.

This clone was seen a few times. The chain carries TRBV4-2 and TRBJ2-3; D is unclear. The V end was cut by 1 base, the J end by 2 bases, with 7 bases between. The germline gives CDR1 LGHNA, CDR2 YNFKEQ. This CDR3 has 14 amino acids. The CDR3 protein is CASSQVPHTDTQYF. CDR3 nucleotides: TGTGCCAGCAGCCAAGTCCCGCACACAGATACGCAGTATTTT.

The J gene is TRBJ2-2, the V gene TRBV7-8, with 13 bases aligning to TRBD2. Per germline, CDR1 SGHVS and CDR2 FQNEAQ. This CDR3 is built from 22 residues. The J segment lost 0 bases and the V segment lost 1 base, leaving 14 bases of the junction unmatched. The CDR3 here is CASSLVPSYMTSGGTNTGELFF. The CDR3 nucleotides are TGTGCCAGCAGCTTAGTTCCATCCTACATGACTAGCGGGGGGACGAACACCGGGGAGCTGTTTTTT. Complete variable domain (other parts from reference TRBV7-8 and TRBJ2-2): GAGVSQSPRYKVAKRGQDVALRCDPISGHVSLFWYQQALGQGPEFLTYFQNEAQLDKSGLPSDRFFAERPEGSVSTLKIQRTQQEDSAVYLCASSLVPSYMTSGGTNTGELFFGEGSRLTVL.

The rearrangement uses TRBV25-1 and TRBJ2-3, with TRBD2 as a possible D gene (7 bases). The CDR3 spans 15 residues. Trimming removed 6 bases from V and 3 bases from J, with 16 bases in between. From germline, CDR1 is MGHDK and CDR2 SYGVNS. The CDR3 DNA reads as TGTGCCAGCAGCGGAGTGGGGGGGCCTACAGATACGCAGTATTTT. Its translation: CASSGVGGPTDTQYF.

CDR3 protein: CASSISGAPSNTEAFF. The CDR3 region has the DNA TGTGCCAGTAGTATCAGCGGGGCCCCGTCGAACACTGAAGCTTTCTTT. V gene TRBV19 combines with J gene TRBJ1-1; perhaps TRBD1 as D (5 bases). V was cut by 3 bases and J by 1 base, with 15 bases left in between. This CDR3 region has 16 residues. The germline V gene has CDR1 LNHDA and CDR2 SQIVND (reference sequence).

This CDR3 is CASSDFAGRSYNEQFF. The CDR3 DNA sequence: TGCGCCAGCAGTGACTTCGCGGGGCGAAGTTACAATGAGCAGTTCTTC. The chain carries TRBV10-1 and TRBJ2-1; D is possibly TRBD2 (6 bases). This CDR3 has 16 amino acids. Trimming removed 3 bases from V and 4 bases from J, with 16 bases in between. Looked up from germline, CDR1 is WNHNN and CDR2 is SYGVQD (reference sequence).

This chain uses TRBV11-2 with TRBJ1-1, with 7 bases identical to TRBD1. Germline V gene sequence: CDR1 SGHAT, CDR2 FQNNGV. The CDR3 has 15 amino acids. With 3 bases clipped from V and 0 bases from J, the junction kept 4 bases outside the gene matches. The CDR3 here is CASSFDRAMNTEAFF. The CDR3 nucleotides are TGTGCCAGCAGCTTTGACAGGGCTATGAACACTGAAGCTTTCTTT.

This clone was observed a single time. The V and J genes are TRBV4-1 and TRBJ2-1; 10 bases fit TRBD2. CDR3 length: 14 amino acids. Germline assignment: CDR1 MGHRA and CDR2 YSYEKL. Trimming at V came to 3 bases and at J to 9 bases, leaving 5 bases not matched to a gene. The CDR3 here is CASSHASGGVEQFF. The CDR3 DNA reads TGCGCCAGCAGCCATGCTAGCGGGGGAGTTGAGCAGTTCTTC.